This passage covers 5 T cell receptor beta chains from one sample sequenced in a study of T cells in Graves' hyperthyroidism and ophthalmopathy. RNA transcripts gave rise to amplified TCR beta CDR3 regions. The HTBI set primed first-round TCR CDR3 RT-PCR. MiXCR was run by TCRdb on the multiplex PCR reads, yielding one entry per CDR3 protein. The sample lists hundreds of thousands of distinct CDR3 sequences, roughly 21% occurring once. The sample was blood. These receptor sequences come from a man aged 35-49 years with Graves' ophthalmopathy.

The chain combines TRBV30 with TRBJ2-6, with TRBD1 identical over 7 bases. The germline gives CDR1 GTSNPN, CDR2 SVGIG (reference sequence). V gave up 3 bases and J gave up 4 bases; unmatched junction bases: 9. The CDR3 sequence is 16 residues long. The CDR3 DNA reads as TGTGCCTGGAGCGACAGGGTAGGGCCGGGGGCCAACGTCCTGACTTTC. Its translation is CAWSDRVGPGANVLTF. The full variable domain, its missing parts supplied by reference TRBV30 and TRBJ2-6, is SQTIHQWPATLVQPVGSPLSLECTVEGTSNPNLYWYRQAAGRGLQLLFYSVGIGQISSEVPQNLSASRPQDRQFILSSKKLLLSDSGFYLCAWSDRVGPGANVLTFGAGSRLTVL.

In this sample, this clonotype turned up a few times. The chain combines TRBV6-1 with TRBJ1-1; D gene unclear. This CDR3 region has 15 residues. V was shortened by 5 bases and J by 0 bases, with 13 bases between the two germline ends. Per germline, CDR1 MNHNS and CDR2 SASEGT. CDR3 nucleotides: TGTGCCAGCAGTCCGGACCGAAGGCTGAACACTGAAGCTTTCTTT. Protein sequence: CASSPDRRLNTEAFF.

This clonotype has ten or more counts. The rearrangement links TRBV28 to TRBJ2-7; D unclear. V lost 7 bases and J 0 bases, leaving 10 bases between the germline ends. Germline values: CDR1 MDHEN, CDR2 SYDVKM. CDR3 size: 13 residues. CDR3: CASTSVSSYEQYF. In DNA form, the CDR3 reads TGTGCCAGCACCTCCGTGAGCTCCTACGAGCAGTACTTC.

The chain is built from TRBV2 and TRBJ1-3, with D uncertain. V lost 10 bases and J 4 bases, leaving 8 bases between the germline ends. Per the germline V gene, CDR1 is SNHLY and CDR2 is FYNNEI. This CDR3 is built from 11 residues. The CDR3 loop is CATDLGNTIYF. The CDR3 DNA reads as TGTGCCACCGACCTAGGAAACACCATATATTTT.

This clonotype was seen a few times. This sequence joins TRBV28 and TRBJ2-7; unclear D gene. This CDR3 has 11 residues. The V end was cut by 2 bases, the J end by 7 bases, with 6 bases between. CDR1 MDHEN and CDR2 SYDVKM come from the germline V gene. For the CDR3, the DNA is TGTGCCAGCAGTTTAAGGGTTGAGCAGTACTTC. This encodes CASSLRVEQYF.